Presented here are 24 T cell receptor beta chains from one specimen sequenced in a study of identical twins. One entry per CDR3 protein results from TCRdb running MiXCR on the 5' RACE reads. The sample records roughly 500,000 distinct CDR3 sequences, under 25% being singletons. The same sample was also used in a study of T cells expressing NK-cell markers.

Source material: CD4+ T cells sorted from blood. Receptor source: a woman aged 18 to 35 in good health.

V and J are TRBV7-9 and TRBJ2-7; the match to TRBD2 covers 9 bases. V lost 3 bases, J lost 4 bases, and 7 bases stayed unmatched. Germline values: CDR1 SEHNR, CDR2 FQNEAQ (reference sequence). The CDR3 has 15 amino acids. The CDR3 DNA follows: TGTGCCAGCAGCTTCAGCCTAGCGGGGTATTACGAGCAGTACTTC. Protein: CASSFSLAGYYEQYF.

The chain links TRBV6-2 or TRBV6-3 to TRBJ2-5, with TRBD1 matching 7 bases. Germline V gene data show CDR1 as MNHEY and CDR2 as SVGEGT. V lost 6 bases, J lost 6 bases, and 10 bases stayed unmatched. The CDR3 sequence is 14 residues long. The CDR3 region has the DNA TGTGCCAGCAGGTTCCCGGACAGGTCCAAGACCCAGTACTTC. Its protein is CASRFPDRSKTQYF.

This clonotype was seen a handful of times. This chain links TRBV5-5 with TRBJ2-1; no firm D call. From germline, CDR1 is SGHKS and CDR2 YYEKEE (reference sequence). The V end was cut by 3 bases, the J end by 0 bases, with 19 bases between. This CDR3 spans 18 amino acids. The CDR3 sequence is CASSSDPDRRPSYNEQFF. The CDR3 DNA sequence: TGTGCCAGCAGCTCGGACCCTGATCGCAGACCCTCCTACAATGAGCAGTTCTTC.

The chain uses TRBV7-2 and TRBJ2-7; TRBD2 is a possible D gene (5 bases). Germline-derived CDR1 and CDR2 are SGHTA and FQGNSA. The length of the CDR3 is 14 residues. Trimming shortened V by 5 bases and J by 3 bases, and 14 bases separated the two germline ends. For the CDR3, the DNA is TGTGCCAGCAGCCCAACGGCCGGGGACTACGAGCAGTACTTC. This codes for CASSPTAGDYEQYF.

This clonotype was found a few times. The chain links TRBV9 to TRBJ2-5; 8 bases are a match to TRBD1. CDR3 length: 15 amino acids. The ends lost 3 bases at V and 3 bases at J; junction bases unmatched: 7. CDR1 and CDR2 (germline): SGDLS, YYNGEE. As DNA, the CDR3 is TGTGCCAGCAGCGCCCGGACAGGGAAAGAAGAGACCCAGTACTTC. Its protein product is CASSARTGKEETQYF.

The rearrangement links TRBV7-2 to TRBJ1-2; D ambiguous. CDR3 length: 14 amino acids. V was shortened by 0 bases and J by 3 bases, with 8 bases between the two germline ends. Germline loops: CDR1 SGHTA, CDR2 FQGNSA. CDR3: CASSLATPYYGYTF. In nucleotides, the CDR3 is TGTGCCAGCAGCTTAGCAACACCCTACTATGGCTACACCTTC. Full variable domain (outside the CDR3, taken from reference TRBV7-2 and TRBJ1-2): GAGVSQSPSNKVTEKGKDVELRCDPISGHTALYWYRQSLGQGLEFLIYFQGNSAPDKSGLPSDRFSAERTGGSVSTLTIQRTQQEDSAVYLCASSLATPYYGYTFGSGTRLTVV.

This sequence joins TRBV5-1 and TRBJ2-1, with D possibly matching TRBD1 (6 bases). Trimming shortened V by 9 bases and J by 0 bases, and 16 bases separated the two germline ends. Germline-derived CDR1 and CDR2 are SGHRS and YFSETQ. The CDR3 is 15 residues long. The DNA for the CDR3 is TGCGCCACCCGATCAGGGGAGAGCTCCTACAATGAGCAGTTCTTC. This codes for CATRSGESSYNEQFF.

In this sample, this clonotype turned up many times. The V and J genes are TRBV5-6 and TRBJ2-3; D is undetermined. Trimming stripped 2 bases from V and 6 bases from J, with 4 bases between. This CDR3 spans 11 amino acids. Looked up from germline, CDR1 is SGHDT and CDR2 is YYEEEE. CDR3 in DNA: TGTGCCAGCAGCTTTTATGATACGCAGTATTTT. Its translation: CASSFYDTQYF.

The sample holds a few counts of this clonotype. The rearrangement uses TRBV6-5 and TRBJ2-3; TRBD2 agrees at 8 bases. The V gene end was trimmed by 2 bases and the J gene end by 4 bases; junction bases not matched to a gene: 8. CDR1 and CDR2 from the germline V gene are MNHEY and SVGAGI. This CDR3 contains 16 residues. The CDR3 region is CASSYGLAGTSDTQYF. The DNA of the CDR3 is TGTGCCAGCAGTTACGGGCTAGCGGGTACCTCAGATACGCAGTATTTT.

V gene TRBV29-1 combines with J gene TRBJ2-2; D not certain. Trimming stripped 4 bases from V and 2 bases from J, with 8 bases between. This CDR3 is 13 amino acids long. Germline values: CDR1 SQVTM, CDR2 ANQGSEA. The CDR3 DNA reads as TGCAGCGTTGGGTCAGGTAACACCGGGGAGCTGTTTTTT. Translating gives CSVGSGNTGELFF.

This clonotype has a handful of counts. The chain recombines TRBV2 with TRBJ2-3, with 12 positions matching TRBD2. CDR1 and CDR2 (germline): SNHLY, FYNNEI. V was pared by 2 bases and J by 5 bases, with 2 bases of the junction left unmatched. The CDR3 is 15 amino acids. The DNA of the CDR3 is TGTGCCAGCAGTGAAACTAGCGGGGGGAAAGATACGCAGTATTTT. Amino acid sequence: CASSETSGGKDTQYF. Drawing the rest from reference TRBV2 and TRBJ2-3, the complete variable domain is EPEVTQTPSHQVTQMGQEVILRCVPISNHLYFYWYRQILGQKVEFLVSFYNNEISEKSEIFDDQFSVERPDGSNFTLKIRSTKLEDSAMYFCASSETSGGKDTQYFGPGTRLTVL.

Written as DNA, the CDR3 is TGTGCCAGCAGCTCCCCCATCCTCGGCTCCTACGAGCAGTACTTC. This translates into CASSSPILGSYEQYF. This chain uses TRBV7-6 with TRBJ2-7; no reliable D call. Germline V gene lookup returns CDR1 SGHVS and CDR2 FNYEAQ. This CDR3 has 15 residues. With 4 bases removed from V and 0 bases from J, the gap between germline ends came to 13 bases.

This clonotype has at least ten counts. V gene TRBV12-3 or TRBV12-4 combines with J gene TRBJ1-1; D call uncertain. V lost 2 bases and J 2 bases, leaving 6 bases between the germline ends. The CDR3 totals 13 residues. CDR3 in amino acids: CASSLRPNTEAFF. The DNA for the CDR3 is TGTGCCAGCAGTTTAAGGCCCAACACTGAAGCTTTCTTT.

This chain joins TRBV12-3 or TRBV12-4 and TRBJ2-3, with D possibly matching TRBD2 (5 bases). The V gene lost 7 bases and the J gene lost 2 bases, with 10 bases spanning the gap. This CDR3 has 13 residues. CDR3 protein: CASNGRVTDTQYF. The CDR3 bases are TGTGCCAGCAATGGGAGAGTCACAGATACGCAGTATTTT.

There are many counts of this clonotype. The CDR3: CAISPTDGAYEQYF. CDR3 sequence (DNA): TGTGCCATCAGCCCAACGGACGGAGCCTACGAGCAGTACTTC. The V and J genes are TRBV10-3 and TRBJ2-7; no reliable D call. The CDR3 contains 14 residues. Germline V gene data show CDR1 as ENHRY and CDR2 as SYGVKD. Deletions cut 6 bases from V and 2 bases from J, with 14 bases between.

The chain carries TRBV5-1 and TRBJ2-7, with D hard to call. The germline V and J ends were trimmed by 2 bases and 6 bases, with 12 bases remaining between them. The CDR3 loop spans 13 amino acids. Germline loops: CDR1 SGHRS, CDR2 YFSETQ. DNA of the CDR3: TGCGCCAGCAGCTTTTCGGTTGGCCTCGAGCAGTACTTC. As protein: CASSFSVGLEQYF.

The V and J genes are TRBV9 and TRBJ2-5; 8 nucleotides agree with TRBD1. The CDR3 length is 15 residues. The V gene end was trimmed by 4 bases and the J gene end by 4 bases; junction bases not matched to a gene: 9. CDR1 and CDR2 from the germline V gene are SGDLS and YYNGEE. CDR3 DNA: TGTGCCAGCAGCACCAAGGACAGGGTCGGAGAGACCCAGTACTTC. It encodes CASSTKDRVGETQYF. Combining the CDR3 with reference TRBV9 and TRBJ2-5 gives the whole variable domain DSGVTQTPKHLITATGQRVTLRCSPRSGDLSVYWYQQSLDQGLQFLIQYYNGEERAKGNILERFSAQQFPDLHSELNLSSLELGDSALYFCASSTKDRVGETQYFGPGTRLLVL.

This clonotype was detected a few times. The CDR3 sequence is CASSFIAGVTDTQYF. The CDR3 DNA reads as TGTGCCAGCAGCTTTATTGCGGGAGTCACAGATACGCAGTATTTT. V gene TRBV5-5 combines with J gene TRBJ2-3; 7 nucleotides agree with TRBD2. The V gene end was trimmed by 2 bases and the J gene end by 2 bases; junction bases not matched to a gene: 5. CDR1 is SGHKS and CDR2 is YYEKEE in the germline V gene (reference sequence). This CDR3 has 15 residues.

The chain is built from TRBV12-3 or TRBV12-4 and TRBJ2-7, with 14 positions matching TRBD2. CDR3 size: 17 residues. With 4 bases clipped from V and 3 bases from J, the junction kept 8 bases outside the gene matches. The CDR3 spells CASSSPGLAGVNYEQYF. CDR3 sequence (DNA): TGTGCCAGCAGTTCACCGGGACTAGCGGGAGTAAACTACGAGCAGTACTTC.

This clonotype has a handful of counts. V is TRBV5-5 and J is TRBJ1-1; a weak D match, TRBD1 (5 bases). CDR3 length: 15 residues. Trimming pared 0 bases from V and 8 bases from J, leaving 17 bases between. Germline CDR1 and CDR2: SGHKS and YYEKEE (reference sequence). CDR3 nucleotide sequence: TGTGCCAGCAGCTTGGAAGGGACCGCGTTGGGAGAAGCTTTCTTT. This codes for CASSLEGTALGEAFF.

This clonotype was found many times. The gene calls are TRBV20-1 and TRBJ1-1; no firm D call. CDR3 length: 14 amino acids. Trimming stripped 0 bases from V and 1 base from J, with 9 bases between. Germline loops: CDR1 DFQATT, CDR2 SNEGSKA (reference sequence). In DNA form, the CDR3 reads TGCAGTGCTAGAGATCTTGCCAGGAACACTGAAGCTTTCTTT. Its protein product is CSARDLARNTEAFF.

The rearrangement uses TRBV7-2 and TRBJ1-3; D gene uncertain. This CDR3 region has 16 residues. Trimming took off 1 base at V and 6 bases at J, with 16 bases between the two ends. Germline V gives CDR1 SGHTA, CDR2 FQGNSA. The CDR3 reads CASSLGGPKLINTIYF. CDR3 nucleotide sequence: TGTGCCAGCAGCTTAGGAGGGCCAAAATTAATAAACACCATATATTTT.

This clonotype occurred a few times. The chain combines TRBV6-2 or TRBV6-3 with TRBJ1-1; D might be TRBD1 (5 bases). The CDR3 has 14 amino acids. V lost 8 bases, J lost 1 base, and 14 bases lay in between. Germline CDR1 MNHEY, CDR2 SVGEGT. The CDR3, as DNA: TGTGCCAGCGCTCCCTACGGGACGAACACTGAAGCTTTCTTT. This translates into CASAPYGTNTEAFF.

This clonotype came up a few times. The rearrangement links TRBV5-6 to TRBJ2-5, with 8 bases that match TRBD2. Germline V CDR1 and CDR2: SGHDT, YYEEEE. The CDR3 has 15 residues. The trim removed 4 bases at V and 3 bases at J, leaving 8 bases unmatched. The CDR3 spells CASSRTGRAKETQYF. The CDR3 coding sequence is TGTGCCAGCAGCCGCACCGGGAGGGCCAAAGAGACCCAGTACTTC. The entire variable domain, with the rest obtained from reference TRBV5-6 and TRBJ2-5, is as follows: DAGVTQSPTHLIKTRGQQVTLRCSPKSGHDTVSWYQQALGQGPQFIFQYYEEEERQRGNFPDRFSGHQFPNYSSELNVNALLLGDSALYLCASSRTGRAKETQYFGPGTRLLVL.